This T cell receptor beta chain was sequenced during a study of graft-versus-host responses after intestinal transplantation. About the research overall: In this cohort, recipients had multivisceral, liver-intestinal, or isolated intestinal transplants. Findings of the study overall: Early HvG declines after transplant were associated with peak circulating GvH clone levels. GvH clones occurred in recipient marrow; some first appeared in ileum or blood. The presence of high graft-versus-host to host-versus-graft clonal ratios in allografts characterized patients with graft-donor T cell macrochimerism.

A word on this clone: What it recognizes is unknown.

Germline-derived CDR1 and CDR2 are MNHEY and SMNVEV (reference sequence). Losses at the gene ends were 7 bases for V and 7 bases for J; bases not matched to a gene: 12. CDR3 length: 14 residues. The protocol was immunoSEQ multiplex PCR, while the TCRdb copy is restricted to in-frame clones and leaves out a portion. The sample lists roughly 130,000 clones; 80% to 95% were seen once. Sequencing was performed on unstimulated CD4+ T cells sorted from spleen or lymph node cells, taken before intestinal transplant. This sequence originates from a human donor who received an intestinal transplant. This chain connects TRBV27 to TRBJ2-7, with TRBD1 matching 8 bases. The DNA for the CDR3 is TGTGCCAGCAACGACCCGGCAGGGGGCGATGAGCAGTACTTC. It codes for CASNDPAGGDEQYF.